The 5 T cell receptor beta chains given below trace back to one sample, sequenced in a study of T-cell reconstitution after alpha-beta-depleted transplantation in children. Using unique molecular identifiers, the investigators prepared the TCRbeta library. TCRdb processed the PCR reads anew with MiXCR; each CDR3 protein has one entry. Among roughly 120,000 distinct CDR3 sequences listed, around 10% were seen once. Sequenced here: PBMCs, sampled before TCRalphabeta/CD19-depleted stem cell transplant. The receptors stem from a boy younger than 10 with acute lymphoblastic leukemia, due to receive a stem cell transplant.

The chain combines TRBV12-3 or TRBV12-4 with TRBJ2-1; D may be TRBD2 (6 bases). The CDR3 is made up of 14 amino acids. Trimming shortened V by 7 bases and J by 5 bases, and 15 bases separated the two germline ends. DNA of the CDR3: TGTGCCAGCACTCTCGGGACTTTCAACAATGAGCAGTTCTTC. Translating gives CASTLGTFNNEQFF.

In this sample, this clonotype turned up a few times. This chain joins TRBV6-5 and TRBJ2-7; 7 nucleotides agree with TRBD1. There are 16 residues in the CDR3. V gave up 0 bases and J gave up 2 bases; unmatched junction bases: 7. Per germline, CDR1 MNHEY and CDR2 SVGAGI. The CDR3 spells CASSYSVFGTAYEQYF. DNA for the CDR3: TGTGCCAGCAGTTACTCCGTTTTCGGGACAGCCTACGAGCAGTACTTC.

This clonotype was seen many times. The chain is built from TRBV28 and TRBJ1-6; D is ambiguous. Germline V gene sequence: CDR1 MDHEN, CDR2 SYDVKM. With 7 bases removed from V and 5 bases from J, the gap between germline ends came to 12 bases. The CDR3 contains 14 residues. CDR3 sequence: CASTPGGDNSPLHF. The DNA for the CDR3 is TGTGCCAGCACCCCCGGCGGGGATAATTCACCCCTCCACTTT.

The genes are TRBV5-1 and TRBJ2-7; 10 positions agree with TRBD1. Losses at the gene ends were 6 bases for V and 4 bases for J; bases not matched to a gene: 7. The CDR3 is made up of 14 amino acids. The germline V gene has CDR1 SGHRS and CDR2 YFSETQ. CDR3 loop: CASNDRGRAYEQYF. The CDR3 coding sequence is TGCGCCAGCAATGACAGGGGGCGGGCGTACGAGCAGTACTTC. The variable domain in full, completed from reference TRBV5-1 and TRBJ2-7, reads KAGVTQTPRYLIKTRGQQVTLSCSPISGHRSVSWYQQTPGQGLQFLFEYFSETQRNKGNFPGRFSGRQFSNSRSEMNVSTLELGDSALYLCASNDRGRAYEQYFGPGTRLTVT.

This clonotype was recorded only once. The genes are TRBV28 and TRBJ1-4; TRBD1 is a possible D gene (5 bases). The CDR3 contains 15 residues. The germline gives CDR1 MDHEN, CDR2 SYDVKM. V was cut by 5 bases and J by 8 bases, with 18 bases left in between. In nucleotides, the CDR3 is TGTGCCAGCAGTACCGGAAAGGGGAACGGCGAAAAACTGTTTTTT. It is translated as CASSTGKGNGEKLFF.